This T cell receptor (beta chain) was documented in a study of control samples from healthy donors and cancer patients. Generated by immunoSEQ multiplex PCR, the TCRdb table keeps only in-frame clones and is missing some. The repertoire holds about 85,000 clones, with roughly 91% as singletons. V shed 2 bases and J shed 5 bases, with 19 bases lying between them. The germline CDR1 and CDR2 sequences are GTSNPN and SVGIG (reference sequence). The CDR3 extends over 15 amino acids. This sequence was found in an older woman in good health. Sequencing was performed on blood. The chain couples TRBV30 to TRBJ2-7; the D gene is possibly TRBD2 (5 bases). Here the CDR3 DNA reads TGTGCCTGGAGTCCGACCAGAGGGCCAGCCCACGAGCAGTACTTC. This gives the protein CAWSPTRGPAHEQYF.